This record concerns one TCR beta chain sequence. The antigen is not known. The data derive from a study of a mutant IDH1 vaccine in newly diagnosed glioma. Findings of the study overall: Across multiple MHC alleles, 93.3% of patients had vaccine-induced responses. Among top peripheral T cell clonotypes, changes seemed unrelated to pseudoprogression.

Sequenced by immunoSEQ multiplex PCR; TCRdb stores in-frame clones only, minus some. Among some 30,000 clones listed, under 80% were seen once. Noted time point: week 11, during vaccination. Each dose of the vaccine consisted of 300 ug of mutant IDH1 20-mer peptide, with topical imiquimod. V gave up 5 bases and J gave up 7 bases, with 9 bases separating them. The CDR3 has 12 residues. CDR1 is PRHDT, CDR2 FYEKMQ, per germline (reference sequence). The clonotype comes from a man younger than 45 with glioma. Source: PBMCs, taken from a glioma patient whose treatment included an IDH1 peptide vaccine. This sequence joins TRBV13 and TRBJ2-1; perhaps TRBD2 as D (5 bases). CDR3 coding DNA: TGTGCCAGCAGCCCCCGGGAAAATGAGCAGTTCTTC. As protein: CASSPRENEQFF.